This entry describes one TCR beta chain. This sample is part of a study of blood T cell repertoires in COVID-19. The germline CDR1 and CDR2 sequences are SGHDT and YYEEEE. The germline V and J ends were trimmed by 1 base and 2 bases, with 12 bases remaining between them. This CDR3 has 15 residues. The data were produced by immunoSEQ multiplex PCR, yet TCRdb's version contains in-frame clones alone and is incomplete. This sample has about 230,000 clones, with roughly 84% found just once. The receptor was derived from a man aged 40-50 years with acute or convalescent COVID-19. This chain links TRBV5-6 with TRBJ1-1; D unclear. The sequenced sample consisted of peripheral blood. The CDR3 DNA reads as TGTGCCAGCAGCTTGCGGGGTGGGAGAAACACTGAAGCTTTCTTT. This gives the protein CASSLRGGRNTEAFF.